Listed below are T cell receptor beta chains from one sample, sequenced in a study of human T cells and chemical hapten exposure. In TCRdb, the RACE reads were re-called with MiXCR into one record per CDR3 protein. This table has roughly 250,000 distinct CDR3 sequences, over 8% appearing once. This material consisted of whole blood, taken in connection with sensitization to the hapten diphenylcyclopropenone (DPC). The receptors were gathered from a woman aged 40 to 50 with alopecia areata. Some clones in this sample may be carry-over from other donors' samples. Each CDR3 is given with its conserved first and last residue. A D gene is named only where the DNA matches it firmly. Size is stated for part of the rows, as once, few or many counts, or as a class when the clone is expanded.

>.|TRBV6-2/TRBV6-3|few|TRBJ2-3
TGTGCCAGCAGTTCCACGAGGGCATTTCGCACAGATACGCAGTATTTT
CASSSTRAFRTDTQYF
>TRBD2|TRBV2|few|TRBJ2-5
TGTGCCAGCAGTGAGGGACTAGTTGCTGTAGAGACCCAGTACTTC
CASSEGLVAVETQYF
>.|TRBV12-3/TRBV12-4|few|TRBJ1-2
TGTGCCAGCAGTTTCACCGGAGGGGGCTATGGCTACACCTTC
CASSFTGGGYGYTF
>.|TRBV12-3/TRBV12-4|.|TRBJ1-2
TGTGCCAGCAGCCCCCGGGACAACTATGGCTACACCTTC
CASSPRDNYGYTF
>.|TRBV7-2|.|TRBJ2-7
TGTGCCAGCAGCTTAAATAGTCTTAGCTCCTACGAGCAGTACTTC
CASSLNSLSSYEQYF
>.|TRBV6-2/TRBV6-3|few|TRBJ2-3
TGTGCCAGCAGTTACTCCCCGAATACGCAGTATTTT
CASSYSPNTQYF
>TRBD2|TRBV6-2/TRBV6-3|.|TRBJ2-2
TGTGCCAGCAGTTCGGGCCTAGCGGGACGAACCGGGGAGCTGTTTTTT
CASSSGLAGRTGELFF
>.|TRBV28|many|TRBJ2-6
TGTGCCAGCATGGGGAGGGCCAACGTCCTGACTTTC
CASMGRANVLTF
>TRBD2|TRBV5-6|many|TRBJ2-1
TGTGCCAGCAGCTTGGGACTAGCGCTGAGTTGGGAGCAGTTCTTC
CASSLGLALSWEQFF
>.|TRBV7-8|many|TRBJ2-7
TGTGCCAGCAGCTCCCTACGACAGGCCTACGAGCAGTACTTC
CASSSLRQAYEQYF
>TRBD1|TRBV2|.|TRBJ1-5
TGTGCCAGCACCCTGGGACAGTCTAATCAGCCCCAGCATTTT
CASTLGQSNQPQHF
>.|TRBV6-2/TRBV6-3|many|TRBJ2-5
TGTGCCAGCGCCCAGGGGCAAGCGCCGACGCCTCAAGAGACCCAGTACTTC
CASAQGQAPTPQETQYF
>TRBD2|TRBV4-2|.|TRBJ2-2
TGTGCCAGCAGCCATGCCACTGGCGTGCCCGCTCAGCGGGGGGCCGACACCGGGGAGCTGTTTTTT
CASSHATGVPAQRGADTGELFF
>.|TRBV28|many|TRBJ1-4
TGTGCCAGCAGTTTAGCTGTGCCAGGGTCTAATGAAAAACTGTTTTTT
CASSLAVPGSNEKLFF
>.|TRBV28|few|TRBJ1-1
TGTGCCAGCAGTTTATTCACAAGGAACACTGAAGCTTTCTTT
CASSLFTRNTEAFF
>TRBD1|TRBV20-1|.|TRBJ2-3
TGCAGTGTCTCCGGGACAGGGGGGTTGTATTTT
CSVSGTGGLYF
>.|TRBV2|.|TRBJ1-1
TGTGCCAGCAGTATAATTACAGGGTATACTGAAGCTTTCTTT
CASSIITGYTEAFF
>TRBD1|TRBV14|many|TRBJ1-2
TGTGCCAGCAGCCAGACAGGGAGAGGAGGCTACACCTTC
CASSQTGRGGYTF